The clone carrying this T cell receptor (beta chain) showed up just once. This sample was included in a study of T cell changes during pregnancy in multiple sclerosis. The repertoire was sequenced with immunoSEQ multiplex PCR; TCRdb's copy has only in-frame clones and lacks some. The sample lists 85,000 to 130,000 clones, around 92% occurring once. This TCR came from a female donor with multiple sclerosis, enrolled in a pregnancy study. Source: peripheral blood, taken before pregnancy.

The chain's CDR3 is CASSLLGQGGYTF. The DNA of the CDR3 is TGTGCCAGCAGTTTATTGGGACAGGGTGGCTACACCTTC. The rearrangement joins TRBV27 to TRBJ1-2; 9 bases line up with TRBD1. Trimming cost V 1 base and J 7 bases; bases outside gene matches: 1. The CDR3 has 13 amino acids. CDR1 is MNHEY and CDR2 is SMNVEV in the germline V gene (reference sequence).